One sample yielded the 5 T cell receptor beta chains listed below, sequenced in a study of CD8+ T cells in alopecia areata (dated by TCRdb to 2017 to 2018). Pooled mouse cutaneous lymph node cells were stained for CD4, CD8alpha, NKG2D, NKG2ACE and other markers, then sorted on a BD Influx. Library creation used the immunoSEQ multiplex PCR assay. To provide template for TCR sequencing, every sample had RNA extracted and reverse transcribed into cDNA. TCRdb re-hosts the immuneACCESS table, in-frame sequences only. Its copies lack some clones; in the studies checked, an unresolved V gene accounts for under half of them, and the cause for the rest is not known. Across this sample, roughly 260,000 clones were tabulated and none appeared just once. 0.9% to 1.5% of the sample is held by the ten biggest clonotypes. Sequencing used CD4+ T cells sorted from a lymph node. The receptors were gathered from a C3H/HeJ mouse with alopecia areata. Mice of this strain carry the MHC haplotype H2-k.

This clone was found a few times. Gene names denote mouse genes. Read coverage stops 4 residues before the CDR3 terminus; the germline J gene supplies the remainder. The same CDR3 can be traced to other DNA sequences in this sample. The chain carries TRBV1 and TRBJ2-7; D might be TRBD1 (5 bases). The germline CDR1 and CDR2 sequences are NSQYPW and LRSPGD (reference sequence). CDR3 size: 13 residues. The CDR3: CTCSADRQYEQYF. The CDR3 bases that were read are TGCACCTGCAGTGCAGATCGACAGTAT. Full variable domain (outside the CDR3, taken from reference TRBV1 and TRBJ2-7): VTLLEQNPRWRLVPRGQAVNLRCILKNSQYPWMSWYQQDLQKQLQWLFTLRSPGDKEVKSLPGADYLATRVTDTELRLQVANMSQGRTLYCTCSADRQYEQYFGPGTRLTVL.

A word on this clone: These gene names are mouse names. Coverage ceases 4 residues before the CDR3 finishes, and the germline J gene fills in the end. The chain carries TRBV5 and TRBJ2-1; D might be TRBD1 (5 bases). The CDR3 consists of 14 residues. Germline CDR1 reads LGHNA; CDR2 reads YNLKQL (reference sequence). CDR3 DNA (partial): TGTGCCAGCAGCCAATATCTTCAGGGCTCT. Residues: CASSQYLQGS. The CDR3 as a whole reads CASSQYLQGSEQFF.

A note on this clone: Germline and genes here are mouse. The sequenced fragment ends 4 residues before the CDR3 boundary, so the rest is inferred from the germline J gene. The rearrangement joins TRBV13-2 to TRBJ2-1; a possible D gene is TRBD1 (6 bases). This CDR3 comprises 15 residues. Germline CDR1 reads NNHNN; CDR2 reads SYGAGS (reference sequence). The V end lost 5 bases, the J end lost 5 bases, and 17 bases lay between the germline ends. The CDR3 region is CASGTPQGLDAEQFF. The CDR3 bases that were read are TGTGCCAGCGGCACCCCTCAGGGGTTGGATGCT.

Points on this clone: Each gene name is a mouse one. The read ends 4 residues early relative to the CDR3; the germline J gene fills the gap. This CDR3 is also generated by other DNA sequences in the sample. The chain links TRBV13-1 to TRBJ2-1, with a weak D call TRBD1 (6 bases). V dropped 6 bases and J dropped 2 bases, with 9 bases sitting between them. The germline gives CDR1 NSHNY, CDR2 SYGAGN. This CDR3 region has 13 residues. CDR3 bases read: TGTGCCAGCAAAGGACAGTACTATGCT. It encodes CASKGQYYA. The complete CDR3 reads CASKGQYYAEQFF.

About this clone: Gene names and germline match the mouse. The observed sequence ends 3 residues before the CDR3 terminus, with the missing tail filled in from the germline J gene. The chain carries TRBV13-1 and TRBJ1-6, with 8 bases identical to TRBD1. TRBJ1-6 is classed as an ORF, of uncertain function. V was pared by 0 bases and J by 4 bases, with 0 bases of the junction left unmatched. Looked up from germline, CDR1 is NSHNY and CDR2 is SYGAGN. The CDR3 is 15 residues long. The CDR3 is CASSDGTGYNSPLYF. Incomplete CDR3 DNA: TGTGCCAGCAGTGATGGGACAGGGTATAATTCGCCC.